This T cell receptor beta chain originates from a study of cytomegalovirus exposure and HLA in healthy donors. With 60 Vbeta and 13 Jbeta primers, the PCR was carried out. Sequencing used immunoSEQ multiplex PCR; TCRdb keeps in-frame clones, though not all of them. The sample shows 98,000 or so clones, around 77% of them seen only once. As to this clone: Its target is not known.

Study-wide results and limits: Later analysis identified 17,000 or so TCR beta sequences associated with HLA alleles, using a false discovery rate threshold of 0.05. The authors later found HLA-associated TCR beta chains more clonally expanded than equally common others. It was in a later analysis that TCR association rates were seen to vary by HLA locus, highest for DRB1 and lowest for HLA-C.

V dropped 5 bases and J dropped 0; count of bases not matched to a gene: 15. CDR3 length: 18 residues. Looked up from germline, CDR1 is MNHEY and CDR2 is SMNVEV (reference sequence). This TCR derives from a female donor in good health and CMV-seronegative. The V and J genes are TRBV27 and TRBJ1-2, with TRBD1 matching 7 bases. The sequencing sample was made of PBMCs. The CDR3 protein is CASSPYPPGGISNYGYTF. The CDR3 DNA follows: TGTGCCAGCAGTCCTTACCCGCCAGGGGGGATATCTAACTATGGCTACACCTTC.